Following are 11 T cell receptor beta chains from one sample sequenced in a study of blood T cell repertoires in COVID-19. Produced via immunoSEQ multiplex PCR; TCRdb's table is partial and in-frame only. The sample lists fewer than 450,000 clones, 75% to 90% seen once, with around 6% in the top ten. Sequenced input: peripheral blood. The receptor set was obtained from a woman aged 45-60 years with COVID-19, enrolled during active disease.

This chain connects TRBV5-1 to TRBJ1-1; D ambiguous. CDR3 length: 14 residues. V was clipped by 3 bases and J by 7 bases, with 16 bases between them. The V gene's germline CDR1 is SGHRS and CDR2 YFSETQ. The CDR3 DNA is TGCGCCAGCAGCTCCACCGGGGAGGCGGTTGAAGCTTTCTTT. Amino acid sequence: CASSSTGEAVEAFF.

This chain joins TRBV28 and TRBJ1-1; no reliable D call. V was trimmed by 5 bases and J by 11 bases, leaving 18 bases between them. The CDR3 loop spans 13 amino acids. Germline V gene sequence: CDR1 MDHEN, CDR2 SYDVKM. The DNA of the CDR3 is TGTGCCAGCAGTCTACCTCCTCAGAGGGCGGCTTTCTTT. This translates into CASSLPPQRAAFF.

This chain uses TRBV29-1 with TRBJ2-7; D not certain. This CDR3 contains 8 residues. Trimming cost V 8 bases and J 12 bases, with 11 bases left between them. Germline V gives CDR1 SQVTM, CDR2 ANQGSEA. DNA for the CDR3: TGCAGCCCCGGTCCTCGGTACTTC. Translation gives CSPGPRYF.

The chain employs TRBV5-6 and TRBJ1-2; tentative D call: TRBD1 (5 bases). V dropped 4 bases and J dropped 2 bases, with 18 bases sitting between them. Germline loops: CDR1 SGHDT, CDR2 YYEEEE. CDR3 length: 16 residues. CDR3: CASSPTGTGVNYGYTF. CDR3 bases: TGTGCCAGCAGCCCCACCGGAACGGGGGTGAACTATGGCTACACCTTC.

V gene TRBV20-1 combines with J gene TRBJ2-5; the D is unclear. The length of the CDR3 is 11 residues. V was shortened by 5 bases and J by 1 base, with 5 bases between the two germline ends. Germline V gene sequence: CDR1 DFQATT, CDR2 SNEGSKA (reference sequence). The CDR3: CSARPQETQYF. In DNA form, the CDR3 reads TGCAGTGCTCGTCCCCAAGAGACCCAGTACTTC.

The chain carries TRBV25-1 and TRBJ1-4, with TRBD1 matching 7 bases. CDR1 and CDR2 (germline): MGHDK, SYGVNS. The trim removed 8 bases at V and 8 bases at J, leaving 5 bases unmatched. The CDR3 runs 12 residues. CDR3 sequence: CASAGQSEKLFF. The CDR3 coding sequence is TGTGCCAGCGCGGGACAGTCGGAAAAACTGTTTTTT.

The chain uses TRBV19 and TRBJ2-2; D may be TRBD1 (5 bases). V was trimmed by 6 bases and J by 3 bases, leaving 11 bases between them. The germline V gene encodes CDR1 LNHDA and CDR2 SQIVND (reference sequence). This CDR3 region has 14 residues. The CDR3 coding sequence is TGTGCCAGTAGATGGCAAGGGGACACCGGGGAGCTGTTTTTT. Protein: CASRWQGDTGELFF.

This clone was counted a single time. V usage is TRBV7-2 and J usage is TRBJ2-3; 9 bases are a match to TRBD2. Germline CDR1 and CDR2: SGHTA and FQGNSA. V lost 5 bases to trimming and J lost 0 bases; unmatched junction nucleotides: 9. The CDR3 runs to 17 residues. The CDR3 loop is CASSPQASGISTDTQYF. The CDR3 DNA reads TGTGCCAGCAGCCCTCAGGCTAGCGGGATAAGCACAGATACGCAGTATTTT.

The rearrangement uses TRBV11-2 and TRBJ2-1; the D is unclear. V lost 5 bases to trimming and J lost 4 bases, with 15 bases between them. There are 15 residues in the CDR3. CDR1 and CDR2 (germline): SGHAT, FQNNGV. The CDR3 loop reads CASSELVLEYNEQFF. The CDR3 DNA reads TGTGCCAGCAGCGAGCTGGTCCTAGAGTACAATGAGCAGTTCTTC.

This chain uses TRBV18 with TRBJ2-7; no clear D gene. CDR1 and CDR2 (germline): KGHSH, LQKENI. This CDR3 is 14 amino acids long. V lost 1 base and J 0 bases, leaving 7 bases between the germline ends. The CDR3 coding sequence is TGTGCCAGCTCACCACTTGGGCCCTCCTACGAGCAGTACTTC. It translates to CASSPLGPSYEQYF.

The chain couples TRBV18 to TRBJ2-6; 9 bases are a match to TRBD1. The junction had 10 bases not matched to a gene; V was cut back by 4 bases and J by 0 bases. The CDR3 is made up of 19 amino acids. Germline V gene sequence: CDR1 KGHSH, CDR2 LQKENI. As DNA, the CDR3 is TGTGCCAGCTCACGTAGAGGACAGGGGCTTACCTCTGGGGCCAACGTCCTGACTTTC. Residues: CASSRRGQGLTSGANVLTF.